These 13 T cell receptor beta chains share one sample of origin, sequenced in a study of shared clonotypes between healthy human individuals. Clones were read by immunoSEQ multiplex PCR, and TCRdb kept only the in-frame ones, dropping some. The table includes 2 million to 2.5 million clones, almost 96% detected once. Sequencing was done on a sample of naive CD4+ T cells sorted from blood. The subset denotes: CD45RA+ positively selected. The receptors originated from a young man in good health.

The chain has TRBV6-6 and TRBJ2-3; D is perhaps TRBD2 (6 bases). The CDR3 length is 13 residues. Germline V CDR1 and CDR2: MNHNY, SVGAGI (reference sequence). V was shortened by 5 bases and J by 6 bases, with 12 bases between the two germline ends. CDR3: CASSRLTSDTQYF. The CDR3 DNA reads as TGTGCCAGCAGTCGCCTGACTAGTGATACGCAGTATTTT.

To note about this clone: The same CDR3 can be traced to other DNA sequences in this sample. This chain joins TRBV5-6 and TRBJ1-6, with D perhaps matching TRBD1 (6 bases). Germline V CDR1 and CDR2: SGHDT, YYEEEE. CDR3 length: 14 amino acids. V lost 1 base and J 7 bases, leaving 9 bases between the germline ends. The CDR3 DNA is TGTGCCAGCAGCTTGTTCAGGGGAAATTCACCCCTCCACTTT. Protein: CASSLFRGNSPLHF. The variable domain in full, with the rest retrieved from reference TRBV5-6 and TRBJ1-6, is DAGVTQSPTHLIKTRGQQVTLRCSPKSGHDTVSWYQQALGQGPQFIFQYYEEEERQRGNFPDRFSGHQFPNYSSELNVNALLLGDSALYLCASSLFRGNSPLHFGNGTRLTVT.

This chain joins TRBV27 and TRBJ1-4; D perhaps matches TRBD1 (5 bases). V lost 8 bases and J 6 bases, leaving 10 bases between the germline ends. This CDR3 contains 12 residues. The germline V gene has CDR1 MNHEY and CDR2 SMNVEV (reference sequence). DNA for the CDR3: TGTGCCAGCTACGGGGGGGATGAAAAACTGTTTTTT. This encodes CASYGGDEKLFF.

This chain connects TRBV28 to TRBJ2-7; D might be TRBD2 (6 bases). This CDR3 spans 16 amino acids. The V end was cut by 3 bases, the J end by 0 bases, with 15 bases between. CDR1 is MDHEN, CDR2 SYDVKM, per germline. CDR3 nucleotide sequence: TGTGCCAGCAGTTTGGGGGGTGCGGGGCACTCCTACGAGCAGTACTTC. Translating gives CASSLGGAGHSYEQYF.

This clone was observed once. The genes are TRBV7-2 and TRBJ2-5, with D tentatively TRBD1 (6 bases). V shed 5 bases and J shed 1 base, with 14 bases lying between them. CDR3 length: 15 amino acids. CDR1 is SGHTA, CDR2 FQGNSA, per germline. The CDR3, as DNA: TGTGCCAGCAGCCGGCCCAGGGGTTCCCAAGAGACCCAGTACTTC. This gives the protein CASSRPRGSQETQYF.

Written as DNA, the CDR3 is TGTGCCAGCAGTGAGGGACAGGGGCTAATTGGCTACACCTTC. Its translation: CASSEGQGLIGYTF. The chain couples TRBV2 to TRBJ1-2; 10 bases align to TRBD1. V trimming: 3 bases; J trimming: 7 bases; junction bases outside the gene matches: 5. The CDR3 length is 14 residues. Germline CDR1 reads SNHLY; CDR2 reads FYNNEI. The whole variable domain, filled in from reference TRBV2 and TRBJ1-2, reads EPEVTQTPSHQVTQMGQEVILRCVPISNHLYFYWYRQILGQKVEFLVSFYNNEISEKSEIFDDQFSVERPDGSNFTLKIRSTKLEDSAMYFCASSEGQGLIGYTFGSGTRLTVV.

The rearrangement joins TRBV19 to TRBJ1-2; the D gene is possibly TRBD1 (5 bases). Trimming cost V 4 bases and J 2 bases, with 8 bases left between them. The CDR3 loop spans 13 amino acids. The V gene's germline CDR1 is LNHDA and CDR2 SQIVND (reference sequence). The CDR3: CASSRDVNYGYTF. Here the CDR3 DNA reads TGTGCCAGTAGTAGGGACGTAAACTATGGCTACACCTTC. Supplemented by reference TRBV19 and TRBJ1-2, the full variable domain reads DGGITQSPKYLFRKEGQNVTLSCEQNLNHDAMYWYRQDPGQGLRLIYYSQIVNDFQKGDIAEGYSVSREKKESFPLTVTSAQKNPTAFYLCASSRDVNYGYTFGSGTRLTVV.

This clone was counted once. The chain employs TRBV6-6 and TRBJ2-5; D is possibly TRBD2 (7 bases). The germline CDR1 and CDR2 sequences are MNHNY and SVGAGI (reference sequence). The CDR3 sequence is 15 residues long. V dropped 0 bases and J dropped 5 bases, with 13 bases sitting between them. CDR3 in amino acids: CASSYSVGGPETQYF. The CDR3 DNA follows: TGTGCCAGCAGTTACTCGGTGGGGGGGCCGGAGACCCAGTACTTC.

V gene TRBV28 combines with J gene TRBJ1-6, with 7 positions matching TRBD1. The CDR3 runs to 16 residues. V shed 4 bases and J 8 bases; nucleotides not matched to a gene: 11. Looked up from germline, CDR1 is MDHEN and CDR2 is SYDVKM. This chain's CDR3 is CASSSTGLRGDSPLHF. The CDR3 region has the DNA TGTGCCAGCAGTTCGACAGGGCTACGTGGCGATTCACCCCTCCACTTT.

V gene TRBV6-1 combines with J gene TRBJ1-2; TRBD1 aligns across 8 bases. CDR1 is MNHNS and CDR2 is SASEGT in the germline V gene. Losses at the gene ends were 5 bases for V and 2 bases for J; bases not matched to a gene: 1. The CDR3 has 13 residues. The CDR3 here is CASSRQGNYGYTF. The CDR3 nucleotides are TGTGCCAGCAGTAGACAGGGGAACTATGGCTACACCTTC.

CDR3: CASSLDRSSTEAFF. As DNA, the CDR3 is TGTGCCAGCAGCTTAGACCGGTCGTCCACTGAAGCTTTCTTT. The rearrangement joins TRBV7-9 to TRBJ1-1; D uncertain. This CDR3 has 14 amino acids. Per the germline V gene, CDR1 is SEHNR and CDR2 is FQNEAQ (reference sequence). V was cut by 1 base and J by 4 bases, with 10 bases left in between.

The CDR3 DNA follows: TGTGCCAGCAGTGATGCGCCTGTCACAGATACGCAGTATTTT. Amino acid sequence: CASSDAPVTDTQYF. The chain combines TRBV2 with TRBJ2-3, with D unresolved. Germline-derived CDR1 and CDR2 are SNHLY and FYNNEI. With 3 bases removed from V and 2 bases from J, the gap between germline ends came to 9 bases. The CDR3 sequence is 14 residues long.

V usage is TRBV6-1 and J usage is TRBJ2-3, with 7 bases lining up with TRBD2. Per the germline V gene, CDR1 is MNHNS and CDR2 is SASEGT. This CDR3 is 16 amino acids long. Trimming cost V 2 bases and J 4 bases; bases outside gene matches: 9. CDR3 protein: CASSESTSLASDTQYF. In DNA form, the CDR3 reads TGTGCCAGCAGTGAATCGACTAGCCTAGCATCAGATACGCAGTATTTT.